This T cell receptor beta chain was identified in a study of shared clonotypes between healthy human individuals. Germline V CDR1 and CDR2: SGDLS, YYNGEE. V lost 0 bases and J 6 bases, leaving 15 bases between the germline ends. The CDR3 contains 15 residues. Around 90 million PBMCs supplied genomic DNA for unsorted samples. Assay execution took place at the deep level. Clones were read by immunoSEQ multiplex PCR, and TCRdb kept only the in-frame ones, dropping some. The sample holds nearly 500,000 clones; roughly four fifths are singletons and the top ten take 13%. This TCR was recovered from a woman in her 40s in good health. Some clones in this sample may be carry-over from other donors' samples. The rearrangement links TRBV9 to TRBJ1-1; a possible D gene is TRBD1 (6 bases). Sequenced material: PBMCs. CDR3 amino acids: CASSVEGQGGAEAFF. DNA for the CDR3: TGTGCCAGCAGCGTAGAAGGACAAGGGGGGGCTGAAGCTTTCTTT. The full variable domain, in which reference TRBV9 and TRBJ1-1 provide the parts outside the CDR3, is DSGVTQTPKHLITATGQRVTLRCSPRSGDLSVYWYQQSLDQGLQFLIQYYNGEERAKGNILERFSAQQFPDLHSELNLSSLELGDSALYFCASSVEGQGGAEAFFGQGTRLTVV.